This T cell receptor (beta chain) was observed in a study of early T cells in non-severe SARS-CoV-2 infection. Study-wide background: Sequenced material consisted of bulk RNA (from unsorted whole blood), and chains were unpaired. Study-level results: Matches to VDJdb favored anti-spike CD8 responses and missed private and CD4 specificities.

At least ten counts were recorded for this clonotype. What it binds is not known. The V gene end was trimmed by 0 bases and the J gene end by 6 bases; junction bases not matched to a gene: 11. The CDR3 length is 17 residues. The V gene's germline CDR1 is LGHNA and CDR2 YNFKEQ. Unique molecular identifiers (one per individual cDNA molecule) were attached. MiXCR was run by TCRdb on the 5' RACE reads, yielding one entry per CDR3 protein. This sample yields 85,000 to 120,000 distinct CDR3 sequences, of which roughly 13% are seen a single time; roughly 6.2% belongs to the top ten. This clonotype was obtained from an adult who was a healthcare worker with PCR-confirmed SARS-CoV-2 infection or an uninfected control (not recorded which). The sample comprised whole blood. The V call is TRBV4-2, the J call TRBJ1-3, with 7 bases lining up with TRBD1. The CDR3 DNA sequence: TGTGCCAGCAGCCAAGAGGGTACCCGACAGGGAGAAAACACCATATATTTT. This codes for CASSQEGTRQGENTIYF.